Listed below are T cell receptor beta chains from one sample, sequenced in a study of cytomegalovirus exposure and HLA in healthy donors. TCRdb's copy holds only in-frame clones and misses some; the assay was immunoSEQ multiplex PCR. The repertoire holds about 120,000 clones, with approximately 80% as singletons. What was sequenced was PBMCs. The origin of the receptors is a middle-aged man in good health and CMV-seronegative. Each CDR3 is given with its conserved first and last residue. The D gene is left open where the match is weak. Clone size appears in some rows only: once, few, many, or a class for an expanded clone.

NA	NA	TRBV4-3	TRBJ1-2	CASSQQINYGYTF	TGCGCCAGCAGCCAACAAATTAACTATGGCTACACCTTC
NA	NA	TRBV6-1	TRBJ1-5	CASGGQFNQPQHF	TGTGCCAGCGGTGGGCAGTTCAATCAGCCCCAGCATTTT
TRBD1	NA	TRBV10-3	TRBJ1-6	CAISGDRGKGSSYNSPLHF	TGTGCCATCAGTGGGGACAGGGGAAAGGGGAGCTCCTATAATTCACCCCTCCACTTT
TRBD2	NA	TRBV27	TRBJ2-7	CASSPRGGPYEQYF	TGTGCCAGCAGTCCCCGGGGAGGGCCCTACGAGCAGTACTTC
NA	NA	TRBV6-1	TRBJ1-3	CASMGGGFSGNTIYF	TGTGCCAGCATGGGTGGGGGCTTCTCTGGAAACACCATATATTTT
TRBD1	NA	TRBV7-9	TRBJ2-4	CASSLGTGNSQYF	TGTGCCAGCAGCTTAGGGACAGGAAACAGTCAGTACTTC
TRBD2	NA	TRBV4-3	TRBJ2-3	CASSQGFVTSGRVEDTQYF	TGCGCCAGCAGCCAAGGGTTCGTGACTAGCGGGAGAGTTGAAGATACGCAGTATTTT
NA	NA	TRBV27	TRBJ1-1	CASSLEGNTEAFF	TGTGCCAGCAGTTTAGAGGGGAACACTGAAGCTTTCTTT
TRBD1	NA	TRBV11-2	TRBJ1-2	CASSFRTGGIDGYTF	TGTGCCAGCAGCTTTAGGACAGGGGGTATCGATGGCTACACCTTC
TRBD2	NA	TRBV7-3	TRBJ2-1	CASSSSGLADNEQFF	TGTGCCAGCAGCTCATCCGGACTAGCGGATAATGAGCAGTTCTTC
TRBD2	NA	TRBV7-3	TRBJ2-1	CASSSSSGSYNEQFF	TGTGCCAGCAGCTCATCTAGCGGGAGCTACAATGAGCAGTTCTTC
NA	once	TRBV4-1	TRBJ1-2	CASSLGPGGSGYTF	TGCGCCAGCAGCCTAGGGCCTGGAGGGAGTGGCTACACCTTC
NA	few	TRBV6-5	TRBJ1-1	CASSAGASMNTEAFF	TGTGCCAGCTCGGCGGGTGCCAGTATGAACACTGAAGCTTTCTTT
TRBD2	NA	TRBV18	TRBJ2-5	CASSPSGAQQETQYF	TGTGCCAGCTCACCAAGCGGGGCTCAACAAGAGACCCAGTACTTC
TRBD1	few	TRBV27	TRBJ2-7	CASSSTGGEQYF	TGTGCCAGCAGTTCGACAGGGGGCGAGCAGTACTTC
NA	NA	TRBV20-1	TRBJ2-3	CSATITDTQYF	TGCAGTGCCACAATCACAGATACGCAGTATTTT
NA	NA	TRBV20-1	TRBJ1-1	CSARRAAEAFF	TGCAGTGCTAGGAGGGCAGCTGAAGCTTTCTTT
NA	NA	TRBV30	TRBJ1-1	CAWTRLGAYTEAFF	TGTGCCTGGACTCGGCTGGGGGCCTACACTGAAGCTTTCTTT
NA	NA	TRBV28	TRBJ1-3	CASSPPRGGGRSGNTIYF	TGTGCCAGCAGTCCCCCCCGCGGGGGGGGTCGCTCTGGAAACACCATATATTTT
NA	NA	TRBV10-1	TRBJ1-3	CASEDNSGNTIYF	TGCGCCAGCGAGGACAACTCTGGAAACACCATATATTTT
NA	few	TRBV30	TRBJ1-1	CAWSPQTGRTEAFF	TGTGCCTGGAGTCCCCAAACAGGGAGAACTGAAGCTTTCTTT
TRBD2	NA	TRBV28	TRBJ2-7	CASSLSRGGGEQYF	TGTGCCAGCAGTTTATCGCGGGGGGGCGGGGAGCAGTACTTC
NA	few	TRBV25-1	TRBJ1-6	CASSDRQRPNSPLHF	TGTGCCAGCAGTGATAGGCAGCGGCCTAATTCACCCCTCCACTTT
NA	few	TRBV6-1	TRBJ2-3	CATEDTSTDTQYF	TGTGCCACCGAGGACACTAGCACAGATACGCAGTATTTT
NA	medium-sized	TRBV11-2	TRBJ1-4	CASSSREGNEKLFF	TGTGCCAGCAGCTCCCGGGAGGGTAATGAAAAACTGTTTTTT
NA	few	TRBV10-3	TRBJ2-1	CAISEPYNEQFF	TGTGCCATCAGTGAGCCTTACAATGAGCAGTTCTTC
NA	NA	TRBV10-3	TRBJ1-3	CAISGASSGNTIYF	TGTGCCATCAGTGGGGCGAGCTCTGGAAACACCATATATTTT
NA	NA	TRBV27	TRBJ1-2	CASRAPGGPGGYTF	TGTGCCAGCAGGGCCCCCGGGGGACCCGGGGGCTACACCTTC
NA	NA	TRBV27	TRBJ1-5	CASRTRGGLLPQHF	TGTGCCAGCAGGACCCGGGGGGGGCTACTGCCCCAGCATTTT
NA	once	TRBV2	TRBJ1-1	CASSVGTFTVNTEAFF	TGTGCCAGCAGTGTTGGGACATTCACCGTAAACACTGAAGCTTTCTTT
NA	NA	TRBV11-2	TRBJ2-7	CASSWDSQLGEQYF	TGTGCCAGCAGCTGGGACTCCCAATTGGGGGAGCAGTACTTC
TRBD2	NA	TRBV29-1	TRBJ2-2	CSAGTSGPHTGELFF	TGCAGCGCCGGGACTAGCGGGCCGCACACCGGGGAGCTGTTTTTT
NA	NA	TRBV28	TRBJ1-5	CASSWQVSNQPQHF	TGTGCCAGCAGTTGGCAGGTTAGCAATCAGCCCCAGCATTTT
TRBD2	NA	TRBV4-1	TRBJ2-1	CASSQESIAGSPYNEQFF	TGCGCCAGCAGCCAAGAGTCCATAGCGGGATCACCCTACAATGAGCAGTTCTTC
TRBD1	NA	TRBV5-8	TRBJ2-5	CASSKRQGGETQYF	TGTGCCAGCAGCAAGAGACAGGGTGGAGAGACCCAGTACTTC
NA	NA	TRBV25-1	TRBJ2-5	CASSGPGQSRYF	TGTGCCAGCAGTGGTCCGGGACAATCGAGGTACTTC
TRBD1	NA	TRBV10-1	TRBJ1-1	CASSRDRVDTEAFF	TGCGCCAGCAGCCGCGACAGGGTGGACACTGAAGCTTTCTTT
TRBD2	NA	TRBV7-9	TRBJ2-1	CASSYASGTSGYNEQFF	TGTGCCAGCAGCTACGCCTCCGGGACTAGCGGGTACAATGAGCAGTTCTTC
TRBD2	NA	TRBV15	TRBJ2-1	CATSREELALTPEQFF	TGTGCCACCAGCAGAGAAGAACTAGCGTTAACCCCTGAGCAGTTCTTC
TRBD1	NA	TRBV19	TRBJ2-3	CASSLSPQGSTDTQYF	TGTGCCAGTAGCCTCTCTCCACAGGGGAGCACAGATACGCAGTATTTT
NA	NA	TRBV2	TRBJ2-3	CASSPYLSTDTQYF	TGTGCCAGCAGCCCCTACCTTAGCACAGATACGCAGTATTTT
NA	NA	TRBV20-1	TRBJ2-7	CSAMGRHEQYF	TGCAGTGCTATGGGCCGTCACGAGCAGTACTTC
NA	NA	TRBV9	TRBJ1-4	CASSADTTYEKLFF	TGTGCCAGCAGCGCGGACACTACGTATGAAAAACTGTTTTTT
TRBD1	NA	TRBV19	TRBJ2-3	CASSLRTGDTQYF	TGTGCCAGTAGTTTGCGGACAGGGGATACGCAGTATTTT
NA	NA	TRBV27	TRBJ1-5	CASSTVTNQPQHF	TGTGCCAGCAGTACAGTGACCAATCAGCCCCAGCATTTT
NA	NA	TRBV20-1	TRBJ2-7	CSASHSDEQYF	TGCAGTGCTTCGCACAGTGACGAGCAGTACTTC
NA	NA	TRBV30	TRBJ1-1	CAWKQGPGRNTEAFF	TGTGCCTGGAAACAGGGACCTGGTCGGAACACTGAAGCTTTCTTT
NA	NA	TRBV5-1	TRBJ1-1	CASSLEQPNTEAFF	TGCGCCAGCAGCTTGGAACAACCGAACACTGAAGCTTTCTTT
NA	NA	TRBV19	TRBJ1-5	CASTYTVNGNQPQHF	TGTGCCAGTACTTATACGGTTAATGGCAATCAGCCCCAGCATTTT
NA	NA	TRBV15	TRBJ2-5	CATSRGFRETQYF	TGTGCCACCAGCAGAGGTTTTCGAGAGACCCAGTACTTC
NA	NA	TRBV5-1	TRBJ1-4	CASSQGTANEKLFF	TGCGCCAGCAGCCAGGGGACCGCTAATGAAAAACTGTTTTTT
TRBD2	NA	TRBV6-5	TRBJ2-7	CASMGGFSYEQYF	TGTGCCAGCATGGGGGGGTTCTCCTACGAGCAGTACTTC
NA	NA	TRBV27	TRBJ2-2	CASSLQVNTGELFF	TGTGCCAGCAGTTTACAGGTGAACACCGGGGAGCTGTTTTTT
TRBD1	NA	TRBV11-2	TRBJ1-6	CASSFSGDRASSLHF	TGTGCCAGCAGCTTCAGTGGGGACAGGGCTTCATCCCTCCACTTT
TRBD1	NA	TRBV6-5	TRBJ1-1	CASSQGGTEAFF	TGTGCCAGCAGTCAGGGGGGCACTGAAGCTTTCTTT
NA	NA	TRBV30	TRBJ2-7	CAWNRGINSYEQYF	TGTGCCTGGAACCGGGGAATCAACTCCTACGAGCAGTACTTC
TRBD1	NA	TRBV4-2	TRBJ1-2	CASSQDQGARGYTF	TGTGCCAGCAGCCAAGATCAGGGGGCGCGTGGCTACACCTTC